This TCR beta chain is from a study of control samples from healthy donors and cancer patients. V trimming: 4 bases; J trimming: 4 bases; junction bases outside the gene matches: 6. Germline V CDR1 and CDR2: MNHEY, SMNVEV (reference sequence). The CDR3 has 15 residues. Measured with immunoSEQ multiplex PCR; TCRdb has only the in-frame clones, and not every one. Here the sample spans some 140,000 clones, approximately 92% being singletons. This chain uses TRBV27 with TRBJ1-1; 10 bases are shared with TRBD1. The receptor was isolated from a young man in good health. Sequencing used blood. Here the CDR3 DNA reads TGTGCCAGCAGTTCCTCGGGACAGGGGAGCACTGAAGCTTTCTTT. Protein product: CASSSSGQGSTEAFF.